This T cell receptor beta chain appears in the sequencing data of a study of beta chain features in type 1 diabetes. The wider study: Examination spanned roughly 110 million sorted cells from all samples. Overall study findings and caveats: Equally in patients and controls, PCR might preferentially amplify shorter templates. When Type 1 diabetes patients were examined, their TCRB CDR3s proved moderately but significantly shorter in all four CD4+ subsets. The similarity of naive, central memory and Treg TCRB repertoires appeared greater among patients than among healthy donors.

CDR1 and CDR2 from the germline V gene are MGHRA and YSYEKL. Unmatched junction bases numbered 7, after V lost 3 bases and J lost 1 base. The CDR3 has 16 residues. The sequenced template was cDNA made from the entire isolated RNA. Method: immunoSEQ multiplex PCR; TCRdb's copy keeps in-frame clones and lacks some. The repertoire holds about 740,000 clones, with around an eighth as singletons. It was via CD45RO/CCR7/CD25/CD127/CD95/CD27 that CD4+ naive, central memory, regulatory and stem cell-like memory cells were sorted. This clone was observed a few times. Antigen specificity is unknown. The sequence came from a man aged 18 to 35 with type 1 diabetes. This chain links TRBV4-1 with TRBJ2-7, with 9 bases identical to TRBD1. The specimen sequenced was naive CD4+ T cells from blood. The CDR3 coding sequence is TGCGCCAGCAGCCAGGAAGACAGGGGGTTATCCTACGAGCAGTACTTC. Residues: CASSQEDRGLSYEQYF.